This TCR beta chain appears in the sequencing data of a study of regulatory T cells in long-lasting Graves disease. Germline V gene sequence: CDR1 MDHEN, CDR2 SYDVKM. V gave up 2 bases and J gave up 3 bases, with 7 bases separating them. There are 13 residues in the CDR3. The sample's time point: persistent/refractory GD, antithyroid drugs over 5 years with positive TRAb. PBMC RNA was the source of the TCR library. This clonotype was counted many times. Both iRepertoire HTBI primers and Arm-PCR of CDR3 regions were used to build the TCR beta libraries. TCRdb ran MiXCR on the multiplex PCR reads and lists one entry per CDR3 protein. In the table there are 430,000 or so distinct CDR3 sequences, 20% to 25% of which are singletons.

Sample: peripheral blood mononuclear cells (PBMCs), taken when the disease was refractory, from a patient treated with antithyroid drugs. The rearrangement uses TRBV28 and TRBJ1-2; no firm D call. The source is a female donor with Graves disease. CDR3 DNA: TGTGCCAGCAGTTTAGCCAGGCACTATGGCTACACCTTC. This sequence encodes CASSLARHYGYTF.